A selection of T cell receptor beta chains follows, all from one sample in a study of post-analysis software for immune sequencing data. TCRdb re-called the PCR reads through MiXCR, storing one row per CDR3 protein. The repertoire holds roughly 600,000 distinct CDR3 sequences, 40% to 50% seen once, with under 2% in the top ten. Sequencing used blood. The source is a girl aged 10-17 years with multiple sclerosis. The CDR3 runs from the conserved cysteine through the conserved F or W. The D gene is left open where the match is weak. Some rows mark clone size as missing; the rest say once, few, many or name a class of expanded clone.

TRBJ2-1 | TRBV12-3/TRBV12-4 | NA | NA | TGTGCCAGCAGTCTGGATGGGCTAGCGAACTACAATGAGCAGTTCTTC | CASSLDGLANYNEQFF
TRBJ2-1 | TRBV27 | TRBD1 | few | TGTGCCAGCAGATCAGGGGGCTCCTACAATGGGCAGTTCTTC | CASRSGGSYNGQFF
TRBJ2-1 | TRBV27 | NA | NA | TGTGCCAGCAGGTTATTTTGGGGGCGAAATGAGCAGTTCTTC | CASRLFWGRNEQFF
TRBJ2-7 | TRBV4-1 | NA | few | TGCGCCAGCAGCCCTGTGGGGCGGGACCGAGCCTACGAGCAGTACTTC | CASSPVGRDRAYEQYF
TRBJ2-4 | TRBV30 | NA | NA | TGTGCCTGGAGTGTAGGGGTAGCCAAAAACATTCAGTACTTC | CAWSVGVAKNIQYF
TRBJ1-2 | TRBV12-3/TRBV12-4 | NA | few | TGTGCCAGCAGTCTCCGCGGTACGGGGGGCGATGGCTACACCTTC | CASSLRGTGGDGYTF
TRBJ2-1 | TRBV12-3/TRBV12-4 | NA | NA | TGTGCCAGCAGTTCGCCTCCCTCCTACAATGAGCAGTTCTTC | CASSSPPSYNEQFF
TRBJ1-2 | TRBV13 | TRBD1 | NA | TGTGCCAGCAGCTCGGGACAGGGGGCCTTGTATGGCTACACCTTC | CASSSGQGALYGYTF
TRBJ1-2 | TRBV7-9 | NA | few | TGTGCCAGCAGCTCCGAGGGAGGGGACTATGGCTACACCTTC | CASSSEGGDYGYTF
TRBJ2-7 | TRBV29-1 | NA | NA | TGCAGCGTGGGGAGGCTGCATTCCTACGAGCAGTACTTC | CSVGRLHSYEQYF
TRBJ1-2 | TRBV3-1 | TRBD1 | many | TGTGCCAGCAGTCGACAGGGATATGGCTACACCTTC | CASSRQGYGYTF
TRBJ2-2 | TRBV6-1 | TRBD2 | few | TGTGCCAGCAGTGTCGGCCCTAGCGGCTACACCGGGGAGCTGTTTTTT | CASSVGPSGYTGELFF
TRBJ1-1 | TRBV7-9 | NA | once | TGTGCCAGCAGCAACCAGAACACTGAAGCTTTCTTT | CASSNQNTEAFF
TRBJ2-1 | TRBV29-1 | NA | NA | TGCAGCGTTGGGGGGGGCCTACCCGAGCAGTTCTTC | CSVGGGLPEQFF
TRBJ2-3 | TRBV11-3 | TRBD2 | NA | TGTGCCAGCAGCCTTCCTTCTAGCGGGAGGGGTTACGACAGTACGCAGTATTTT | CASSLPSSGRGYDSTQYF
TRBJ2-1 | TRBV7-3 | TRBD2 | NA | TGTGCCAGCAGCTCCCTAGCGGGTCATGAGCAGTTCTTC | CASSSLAGHEQFF
TRBJ2-1 | TRBV3-1 | TRBD2 | NA | TGTGCCAGCAGCCAAGTCGCCGGACTAGCGGGGACCTACAATGAGCAGTTCTTC | CASSQVAGLAGTYNEQFF
TRBJ1-2 | TRBV6-5 | TRBD1 | NA | TGTGCCAGCAGCCCCACAGGGGGCGGGGATGGCTACACCTTC | CASSPTGGGDGYTF
TRBJ2-3 | TRBV10-3 | TRBD2 | few | TGTGCCATCAGCGGGCCTAGCGGGAAAGATACGCAGTATTTT | CAISGPSGKDTQYF
TRBJ2-7 | TRBV14 | TRBD1 | NA | TGTGCCAGCAGCGGAGACAGGGTCAACCTCCCCTACGAGCAGTACTTC | CASSGDRVNLPYEQYF
TRBJ1-1 | TRBV5-6 | NA | NA | TGTGCCAGCAGCTTGTCGACAGTCACGAACACTGAAGCTTTCTTT | CASSLSTVTNTEAFF
TRBJ2-1 | TRBV12-3/TRBV12-4 | NA | NA | TGTGCCAGCAGCCCCAACAGCGGTTACTACAATGAGCAGTTCTTC | CASSPNSGYYNEQFF
TRBJ2-3 | TRBV12-3/TRBV12-4 | TRBD2 | few | TGTGCCAGCAGTCCCAGCCCTAGCGGAGTCACAGATACGCAGTATTTT | CASSPSPSGVTDTQYF
TRBJ2-7 | TRBV5-1 | NA | NA | TGCGCCAGCAGCTTGAATGGCGAGCAGTACTTC | CASSLNGEQYF
TRBJ2-1 | TRBV2 | TRBD1 | once | TGTGCCAGGGGACAGGGGGCGTGGAATGAGCAGTTCTTC | CARGQGAWNEQFF
TRBJ1-5 | TRBV10-3 | NA | once | TGTGCCATCAGTGAGCCCTCGGGCAATCAGCCCCAGCATTTT | CAISEPSGNQPQHF
TRBJ2-7 | TRBV20-1 | TRBD2 | NA | TGCAGTGCCCTGGGGCTAGCGGGGAAACCGTACGAGCAGTACTTC | CSALGLAGKPYEQYF
TRBJ2-3 | TRBV29-1 | NA | NA | TGCAGCGCGAAGACAGGCTGGGATACGCAGTATTTT | CSAKTGWDTQYF
TRBJ2-7 | TRBV12-3/TRBV12-4 | TRBD1 | NA | TGTGCCAGCAGTAAACAGGGGGCAGGACCCTACGAGCAGTACTTC | CASSKQGAGPYEQYF
TRBJ2-1 | TRBV12-3/TRBV12-4 | NA | NA | TGTGCCAGCAGTTTCAGAGTCGCTGGGGGGGAGCAGTTCTTC | CASSFRVAGGEQFF
TRBJ1-1 | TRBV6-1 | NA | NA | TGTGCCAGCATCCTACAGATGAACACTGAAGCTTTCTTT | CASILQMNTEAFF
TRBJ2-7 | TRBV30 | NA | NA | TGTGCCTGGAGTGTTGAGGCCGATGAGCAGTACTTC | CAWSVEADEQYF
TRBJ2-7 | TRBV27 | TRBD1 | many | TGTGCCAGCAGTCCGACAGGGATTAGCTCCTACGAGCAGTACTTC | CASSPTGISSYEQYF
TRBJ1-1 | TRBV6-5 | NA | few | TGTGCCAGCATAGGGGACATGAACACTGAAGCTTTCTTT | CASIGDMNTEAFF
TRBJ2-2 | TRBV20-1 | NA | NA | TGCAGTGCCAGGGGAGCGGCCGGGGAGCTGTTTTTT | CSARGAAGELFF
TRBJ1-1 | TRBV29-1 | NA | NA | TGCAGCGTTCTTTCCAGGACGCTCACCGCGGACACTGAAGCTTTCTTT | CSVLSRTLTADTEAFF
TRBJ2-1 | TRBV29-1 | NA | once | TGCAGCGTAAGCCGGGACTCGCACAATAAGCAGTTCTTC | CSVSRDSHNKQFF
TRBJ2-1 | TRBV7-9 | NA | NA | TGTGCCAGCAGTTTACTCACAGGGTCCTACAATGAGCAGTTCTTC | CASSLLTGSYNEQFF
TRBJ2-7 | TRBV20-1 | NA | few | TGCAGTGCTAGAGCTTTGGCGGGGGCCTCCTACGAGCAGTACTTC | CSARALAGASYEQYF
TRBJ2-5 | TRBV5-1 | NA | NA | TGCGCCAGCAGCGTAGGGACTCCGGGTGAGACCCAGTACTTC | CASSVGTPGETQYF
TRBJ2-7 | TRBV20-1 | TRBD2 | NA | TGCAGTGCTAGAGGTATTAGCGGGAACCCTACACTCTACGAGCAGTACTTC | CSARGISGNPTLYEQYF
TRBJ2-7 | TRBV4-1 | TRBD2 | NA | TGCGCCAGCAGCCCCCGGGGAGGGGAGGAGAACGAGCAGTACTTC | CASSPRGGEENEQYF
TRBJ2-1 | TRBV16 | NA | NA | TGTGCCAGCAGCCTACCTGCCGGGATTGAGCAGTTCTTC | CASSLPAGIEQFF
TRBJ1-1 | TRBV4-1 | NA | few | TGCGCCAGCAGCCAACCCCAGGGGTCGAACACTGAAGCTTTCTTT | CASSQPQGSNTEAFF
TRBJ1-5 | TRBV5-1 | NA | NA | TGCGCCAGCAGCTTGGAATGGGGTAGCAATCAGCCCCAGCATTTT | CASSLEWGSNQPQHF
TRBJ1-3 | TRBV5-1 | NA | NA | TGCGCCAGCAGCTTGGATGGGATCTCTGGAAACGCCATATATTTT | CASSLDGISGNAIYF
TRBJ2-7 | TRBV6-6 | TRBD2 | many | TGTGCCAGCAGTTCGGGACTAGCGGGGGCCAGATCCTACGAGCAGTACTTC | CASSSGLAGARSYEQYF
TRBJ2-7 | TRBV4-1 | NA | NA | TGCGCCAGCAGTCTATTCGCCCCAGTGACGGACAAGACCTACGAGCAGTACTTC | CASSLFAPVTDKTYEQYF
TRBJ1-5 | TRBV6-6 | NA | NA | TGTGCCAGCAGTTACATTGGGGGCGCGGGCAATCAGCCCCAGCATTTT | CASSYIGGAGNQPQHF
TRBJ2-3 | TRBV7-3 | TRBD2 | few | TGTGCCAGCAGCTTAGCCAGCGGGGAGGCAGATACGCAGTATTTT | CASSLASGEADTQYF
TRBJ2-7 | TRBV28 | NA | NA | TGTGCCAGCAGTTTAAGAGTATCCGAGCAGTACTTC | CASSLRVSEQYF
TRBJ1-6 | TRBV4-1 | NA | few | TGCGCCAGCAGCCCGATAATTACGGGACGGCCTAATTCACCCCTCCACTTT | CASSPIITGRPNSPLHF
TRBJ1-2 | TRBV10-3 | TRBD1 | once | TGTGCCATCAGCCCTTCCCGGGACAGGGGAGGCTACACCTTC | CAISPSRDRGGYTF
TRBJ2-4 | TRBV11-3 | TRBD2 | few | TGTGCCAGCAGCTTACTAAAGAGGCGGGAGGGCCTTCTGAGAGCCAAAAACATTCAGTACTTC | CASSLLKRREGLLRAKNIQYF
TRBJ2-3 | TRBV5-1 | TRBD2 | NA | TGCGCCAGCAGCACACTACTAGCGGGGGGTGCAGATACGCAGTATTTT | CASSTLLAGGADTQYF
TRBJ2-3 | TRBV4-1 | TRBD2 | NA | TGCGCCAGCAGCGAGCGGGGGACGAGGACAGATACGCAGTATTTT | CASSERGTRTDTQYF
TRBJ2-1 | TRBV3-1 | TRBD2 | NA | TGTGCCAGCAGCCACACCCCGGGACTAGCGGGGGCCAGGGGGGCCTACAATGAGCAGTTCTTC | CASSHTPGLAGARGAYNEQFF
TRBJ2-1 | TRBV5-1 | TRBD2 | NA | TGCGCCAGCAGCTCAACTAGCGGGATTAATGAGCAGTTCTTC | CASSSTSGINEQFF
TRBJ1-3 | TRBV29-1 | NA | NA | TGCAGCGTTATGGGACTCAGAACTGGAAACACCATATATTTT | CSVMGLRTGNTIYF